One and the same sample provided the 32 T cell receptor beta chains below, sequenced in a study of cytomegalovirus exposure and HLA in healthy donors. PCR employed 60 Vbeta and 13 Jbeta primers. Here immunoSEQ multiplex PCR was the method, and the copy in TCRdb shows in-frame clones only, minus some. The data hold 150,000 to 200,000 clones, with roughly 79% observed a single time. The sequencing input was PBMCs. These receptors were taken from a man younger than 35 in good health and CMV-seropositive.

This clone appeared a few times. The chain is built from TRBV9 and TRBJ1-1; TRBD1 matches 8 bases. V lost 3 bases and J lost 3; bases outside the gene matches: 7. The germline gives CDR1 SGDLS, CDR2 YYNGEE. The CDR3 has 15 residues. CDR3 loop: CASSALTGADTEAFF. CDR3 bases: TGTGCCAGCAGCGCGCTGACAGGGGCGGACACTGAAGCTTTCTTT.

This clone was found a few times. This rearrangement joins TRBV4-1 to TRBJ2-7; weak D call: TRBD1 (5 bases). V was cut by 1 base and J by 0 bases, with 10 bases left in between. CDR1 and CDR2 from the germline V gene are MGHRA and YSYEKL. The CDR3 extends over 15 amino acids. For the CDR3, the DNA is TGCGCCAGCAGCCAAGGAGCAGGGTACTCCTACGAGCAGTACTTC. It yields the protein CASSQGAGYSYEQYF.

The CDR3 spells CASSKWTGHNTGELFF. The CDR3 bases are TGTGCCAGTAGTAAATGGACGGGACACAACACCGGGGAGCTGTTTTTT. The chain carries TRBV19 and TRBJ2-2; D is perhaps TRBD1 (6 bases). The CDR3 contains 16 residues. The V end was cut by 4 bases, the J end by 2 bases, with 14 bases between. CDR1 and CDR2 from the germline V gene are LNHDA and SQIVND (reference sequence).

This chain links TRBV11-2 with TRBJ2-2; no clear D gene. CDR3 length equals 13 residues. Germline-derived CDR1 and CDR2 are SGHAT and FQNNGV. V dropped 1 base and J dropped 5 bases, with 5 bases sitting between them. The CDR3 reads CASSLVLTGELFF. The CDR3 nucleotides read TGTGCCAGCAGCTTAGTCTTAACCGGGGAGCTGTTTTTT.

With regard to this clone: Because the CDR3 is missing its conserved closing phenylalanine or tryptophan, this is likely a read error. The chain carries TRBV2 and TRBJ1-6, with 9 bases matching TRBD1. The ends lost 7 bases at V and 9 bases at J; junction bases unmatched: 10. The germline V gene has CDR1 SNHLY and CDR2 FYNNEI. The CDR3 runs to 15 residues. The CDR3 DNA follows: TGTGCCAGCACCGTGACAGGGACAGGGCTTTCACCCCTCCACCTT. Amino acids: CASTVTGTGLSPLHL.

The chain uses TRBV13 and TRBJ1-2; unclear D gene. This CDR3 has 15 amino acids. CDR1 is PRHDT and CDR2 is FYEKMQ in the germline V gene (reference sequence). Trimming removed 3 bases at V and 7 bases at J, with 18 bases between. CDR3: CASSLAGPDGGGYTF. As DNA, the CDR3 is TGTGCCAGCAGCTTGGCAGGACCGGACGGAGGTGGCTACACCTTC.

The V call is TRBV7-3, the J call TRBJ2-7, with 9 bases that match TRBD1. This CDR3 has 15 amino acids. V shed 1 base, J shed 5 bases, and the junction held 6 bases outside the gene matches. CDR1 and CDR2 (germline): SGHTA, FQGTGA. For the CDR3, the DNA is TGTGCCAGCAGCTTAATGGGACAGGGTCAGGACGAGCAGTACTTC. This sequence encodes CASSLMGQGQDEQYF.

V gene TRBV29-1 combines with J gene TRBJ2-1, with unresolved D. This CDR3 has 14 amino acids. Deletions cut 0 bases from V and 7 bases from J, with 13 bases between. Germline V gene data show CDR1 as SQVTM and CDR2 as ANQGSEA. CDR3 residues: CSVEDLVQTNEQFF. The CDR3 DNA follows: TGCAGCGTTGAAGATCTTGTTCAGACAAATGAGCAGTTCTTC.

The chain has TRBV14 and TRBJ1-1; D gene uncertain. V lost 1 base, J lost 3 bases, and 12 bases lay in between. The CDR3 extends over 15 amino acids. Germline V CDR1 and CDR2: SGHDN, FVKESK. The CDR3 region is CASSQVAGGYTEAFF. The CDR3, as DNA: TGTGCCAGCAGCCAAGTCGCGGGTGGGTACACTGAAGCTTTCTTT.

V usage is TRBV29-1 and J usage is TRBJ2-1; the D gene is possibly TRBD2 (6 bases). The CDR3 spans 14 residues. Germline CDR1 reads SQVTM; CDR2 reads ANQGSEA. The V gene lost 5 bases and the J gene lost 2 bases, with 13 bases spanning the gap. CDR3 amino acids: CSVLSWGAYNEQFF. In DNA, the CDR3 is TGCAGCGTTCTGTCGTGGGGGGCCTACAATGAGCAGTTCTTC.

Note on this clone: The sample holds other DNA sequences that translate to the same CDR3. V and J are TRBV5-6 and TRBJ2-7; 12 nucleotides line up with TRBD1. CDR3 size: 15 residues. With 3 bases clipped from V and 7 bases from J, the junction kept 8 bases outside the gene matches. The germline gives CDR1 SGHDT, CDR2 YYEEEE. CDR3 region: CASSYAGTGGGEQYF. As DNA, the CDR3 is TGTGCCAGCAGCTATGCCGGGACAGGGGGCGGTGAGCAGTACTTC. Complete variable domain (other parts from reference TRBV5-6 and TRBJ2-7): DAGVTQSPTHLIKTRGQQVTLRCSPKSGHDTVSWYQQALGQGPQFIFQYYEEEERQRGNFPDRFSGHQFPNYSSELNVNALLLGDSALYLCASSYAGTGGGEQYFGPGTRLTVT.

The chain uses TRBV7-8 and TRBJ2-1; 7 bases agree with TRBD2. V was pared by 5 bases and J by 2 bases, with 6 bases of the junction left unmatched. Germline lookup yields CDR1 SGHVS and CDR2 FQNEAQ. This CDR3 region has 15 residues. This CDR3 is CASSLWGGTYNEQFF. The DNA for the CDR3 is TGTGCCAGCAGCCTATGGGGGGGGACCTACAATGAGCAGTTCTTC.

This chain connects TRBV18 to TRBJ1-1; unclear D gene. Germline CDR1 is KGHSH and CDR2 is LQKENI. Trimming removed 2 bases from V and 4 bases from J, with 17 bases in between. The CDR3 spans 16 residues. The CDR3 DNA reads TGTGCCAGCTCACCATTCGTCGGGGAAAGGGCCACTGAAGCTTTCTTT. Encoded protein: CASSPFVGERATEAFF.

This rearrangement joins TRBV9 to TRBJ1-2; TRBD1 matches at 9 bases. Germline V CDR1 and CDR2: SGDLS, YYNGEE. This CDR3 is built from 15 residues. V was clipped by 3 bases and J by 5 bases; unmatched bases: 8. CDR3 loop: CASSGYRGPLYGYTF. The CDR3 DNA is TGTGCCAGCAGCGGATACAGGGGGCCGCTTTATGGCTACACCTTC.

This sequence joins TRBV18 and TRBJ2-7, with a tentative D call TRBD2 (5 bases). CDR3 length: 15 amino acids. The V end lost 3 bases, the J end lost 1 base, and 13 bases lay between the germline ends. The germline V gene has CDR1 KGHSH and CDR2 LQKENI. CDR3 DNA: TGTGCCAGCTCACCGGCGGAGAGGAGGTCCTACGAGCAGTACTTC. Its translation: CASSPAERRSYEQYF.

The genes are TRBV5-4 and TRBJ2-7, with D unclear. The CDR3 spans 14 residues. Per the germline V gene, CDR1 is SGHNT and CDR2 is YYREEE (reference sequence). Trimming left V 0 bases short and J 2 bases short, with 9 bases between. CDR3 in amino acids: CASSLAASTYEQYF. The CDR3 region has the DNA TGTGCCAGCAGCTTGGCCGCGTCTACCTACGAGCAGTACTTC. Drawing the rest from reference TRBV5-4 and TRBJ2-7, the complete variable domain is ETGVTQSPTHLIKTRGQQVTLRCSSQSGHNTVSWYQQALGQGPQFIFQYYREEENGRGNFPPRFSGLQFPNYSSELNVNALELDDSALYLCASSLAASTYEQYFGPGTRLTVT.

This clone turned up a few times. The chain couples TRBV5-1 to TRBJ1-1; D is perhaps TRBD1 (5 bases). The CDR3 is 15 residues long. Trimming removed 7 bases at V and 1 base at J, with 17 bases between. Germline values: CDR1 SGHRS, CDR2 YFSETQ. The CDR3 sequence: CASEPGDRQNTEAFF. In nucleotides, the CDR3 is TGCGCCAGCGAGCCGGGAGACAGACAGAACACTGAAGCTTTCTTT.

The chain combines TRBV27 with TRBJ1-5; no firm D call. V shed 6 bases and J shed 5 bases, with 17 bases lying between them. Germline lookup yields CDR1 MNHEY and CDR2 SMNVEV (reference sequence). This CDR3 is built from 15 residues. The CDR3 reads CASSRGRRGDQPQHF. The CDR3, as DNA: TGTGCCAGCAGCCGAGGGAGGAGAGGTGATCAGCCCCAGCATTTT.

The chain recombines TRBV4-1 with TRBJ2-7; 10 nucleotides line up with TRBD1. Trimming at V came to 0 bases and at J to 2 bases, leaving 4 bases not matched to a gene. The CDR3 sequence is 16 residues long. Looked up from germline, CDR1 is MGHRA and CDR2 is YSYEKL. This chain's CDR3 is CASSQDPGQGTYEQYF. The CDR3 DNA follows: TGCGCCAGCAGCCAAGATCCGGGACAGGGGACCTACGAGCAGTACTTC.

CDR3 protein: CASSSLAGSGNEQFF. The CDR3 DNA is TGTGCCAGCAGCTCACTAGCGGGTTCGGGTAATGAGCAGTTCTTC. The chain joins TRBV11-2 to TRBJ2-1; TRBD2 matches 9 bases. The ends lost 4 bases at V and 7 bases at J; junction bases unmatched: 8. Germline lookup yields CDR1 SGHAT and CDR2 FQNNGV. The CDR3 is 15 residues long.

About this clone itself: The sample holds other DNA sequences that translate to the same CDR3. This rearrangement joins TRBV19 to TRBJ1-2; D call uncertain. V was pared by 5 bases and J by 4 bases, with 11 bases between. Germline V gene data show CDR1 as LNHDA and CDR2 as SQIVND (reference sequence). The CDR3 sequence is 13 residues long. The CDR3: CASSVDAIYGYTF. As DNA, the CDR3 is TGTGCCAGTAGTGTCGATGCTATCTATGGCTACACCTTC.

This clone was recorded only once. The chain has TRBV2 and TRBJ2-3, with a tentative D call TRBD2 (7 bases). The CDR3 length is 15 residues. Trimming pared 3 bases from V and 4 bases from J, leaving 14 bases between. In germline, CDR1 is SNHLY, CDR2 FYNNEI. In DNA form, the CDR3 reads TGTGCCAGCAGTGATAGTGGGGGGGCGGCAGATACGCAGTATTTT. Amino acid sequence: CASSDSGGAADTQYF.

The chain uses TRBV5-1 and TRBJ2-3, with 9 bases fitting TRBD1. J lost 1 base, V lost 0 bases, and 0 bases had no gene match. Germline lookup yields CDR1 SGHRS and CDR2 YFSETQ. The length of the CDR3 is 15 residues. CDR3: CASSLGTGGTDTQYF. CDR3 in DNA: TGCGCCAGCAGCTTGGGGACAGGGGGCACAGATACGCAGTATTTT.

This clone was counted a single time. The rearrangement uses TRBV6-1 and TRBJ2-5, with a possible D match to TRBD1 (8 bases). Trimming pared 4 bases from V and 2 bases from J, leaving 26 bases between. This CDR3 spans 19 amino acids. Germline V gene data show CDR1 as MNHNS and CDR2 as SASEGT. CDR3 nucleotide sequence: TGTGCCAGCAGTGGTGACAGGGGTAGTGGGGGGGACCTACAAGAGACCCAGTACTTC. Amino acid sequence: CASSGDRGSGGDLQETQYF.

This chain joins TRBV6-6 and TRBJ2-2; D is uncertain. Looked up from germline, CDR1 is MNHNY and CDR2 is SVGAGI (reference sequence). V was pared by 1 base and J by 7 bases, with 4 bases between. This CDR3 contains 12 residues. The CDR3 region has the DNA TGTGCCAGCAGTTACTTCGGCGGGGAGCTGTTTTTT. It translates to CASSYFGGELFF.

The chain couples TRBV28 to TRBJ2-7, with 10 nucleotides matching TRBD2. CDR3 length: 16 amino acids. With 10 bases clipped from V and 0 bases from J, the junction kept 12 bases outside the gene matches. Germline-derived CDR1 and CDR2 are MDHEN and SYDVKM. The CDR3 spells CATRGLAFGSSYEQYF. In DNA, the CDR3 is TGTGCCACCAGGGGACTAGCGTTTGGAAGCTCCTACGAGCAGTACTTC.

The gene calls are TRBV4-3 and TRBJ1-2, with 7 positions matching TRBD1. Per the germline V gene, CDR1 is LGHNA and CDR2 is YSLEER. This CDR3 has 14 amino acids. Trimming at V came to 4 bases and at J to 3 bases, leaving 5 bases not matched to a gene. CDR3 nucleotide sequence: TGCGCCAGCAGCCGGGCCCAGGGGGACTATGGCTACACCTTC. Translated: CASSRAQGDYGYTF.

This clone showed up just a few times. CDR3 sequence: CASRTTGRSNQPQHF. CDR3 sequence (DNA): TGTGCCAGTAGAACGACAGGGCGTAGCAATCAGCCCCAGCATTTT. The rearrangement joins TRBV19 to TRBJ1-5; the match to TRBD1 covers 7 bases. CDR1 and CDR2 from the germline V gene are LNHDA and SQIVND (reference sequence). V lost 6 bases and J lost 0; bases outside the gene matches: 5. The CDR3 runs to 15 residues.

This clone occurred a few times. This sequence joins TRBV6-1 and TRBJ2-7; perhaps TRBD1 as D (7 bases). Looked up from germline, CDR1 is MNHNS and CDR2 is SASEGT. CDR3 size: 14 residues. V was trimmed by 5 bases and J by 2 bases, leaving 13 bases between them. CDR3 protein: CASSSQGEAYEQYF. CDR3 DNA: TGTGCCAGCAGTTCCCAGGGGGAGGCCTACGAGCAGTACTTC.

This clone has just one count. The CDR3 region is CASSQTRDRASHQPQHF. The DNA for the CDR3 is TGTGCCAGCAGTCAAACCCGGGACAGGGCTTCACATCAGCCCCAGCATTTT. The chain joins TRBV28 to TRBJ1-5, with 9 bases identical to TRBD1. Per germline, CDR1 MDHEN and CDR2 SYDVKM. The V gene end was trimmed by 5 bases and the J gene end by 5 bases; junction bases not matched to a gene: 13. The CDR3 extends over 17 amino acids. The whole variable domain, remainder taken from reference TRBV28 and TRBJ1-5, is DVKVTQSSRYLVKRTGEKVFLECVQDMDHENMFWYRQDPGLGLRLIYFSYDVKMKEKGDIPEGYSVSREKKERFSLILESASTNQTSMYLCASSQTRDRASHQPQHFGDGTRLSIL.

CDR3 DNA sequence: TGTGCCAGCTCACCCCCCCCCGGGTCCGAGCAGTACTTC. Its protein product is CASSPPPGSEQYF. The chain uses TRBV18 and TRBJ2-7; D is ambiguous. This CDR3 spans 13 amino acids. The germline V and J ends were trimmed by 3 bases and 6 bases, with 12 bases remaining between them. The germline CDR1 and CDR2 sequences are KGHSH and LQKENI.

The V gene is TRBV29-1, the J gene TRBJ2-7, with TRBD2 matching over 13 bases. The CDR3 runs to 16 residues. Germline CDR1 is SQVTM and CDR2 is ANQGSEA. V lost 1 base, J lost 4 bases, and 7 bases stayed unmatched. This CDR3 is CSVEGLAGGPKYEQYF. Written as DNA, the CDR3 is TGCAGCGTTGAAGGACTAGCGGGAGGACCCAAGTACGAGCAGTACTTC.